One TCR beta chain is described in this entry. As it was prepared, the TCRbeta library received unique molecular identifiers. Using its own MiXCR run on the PCR reads, TCRdb lists one record per CDR3 protein. The sample contains around 600,000 distinct CDR3 sequences, 10% to 13% of which appear only once. The germline CDR1 and CDR2 sequences are MDHEN and SYDVKM. V dropped 7 bases and J dropped 4 bases, with 10 bases sitting between them. The CDR3 consists of 13 residues. The data stem from a study of T-cell reconstitution after alpha-beta-depleted transplantation in children. This specimen consisted of PBMCs from the stem cell graft donor, obtained from the stem cell graft. The chain is built from TRBV28 and TRBJ1-4, with TRBD1 as a possible D gene (6 bases). The receptor's source is a human donor who donated a stem cell graft to a child with acute myeloid leukemia. The CDR3 bases are TGTGCCAGCATGGGGGCCCGTAATGAAAAACTGTTTTTT. Its translation: CASMGARNEKLFF.